A selection of T cell receptor beta chains follows, all from one sample in a study of cytomegalovirus exposure and HLA in healthy donors. The protocol was immunoSEQ multiplex PCR, while the TCRdb copy is restricted to in-frame clones and leaves out a portion. The sample includes 260,000 or so clones, about 92% of them seen just once. The sample comprised PBMCs. All receptors come from a woman in her thirties in good health and CMV-seronegative. Both conserved end residues are part of each CDR3. D genes are given only for firm matches. Clone size is stated in some rows and not others, as once, few, many or a class when expanded.

CDR3 protein: CASKQLAGTSTDTQYF
CDR3 DNA: TGTGCCAGCAAGCAGCTGGCGGGTACTAGCACAGATACGCAGTATTTT
CDR3 length: 16
V gene: TRBV28
J gene: TRBJ2-3
clone size: .
D gene: .

CDR3 protein: CASSLYRGLNEQFF
CDR3 DNA: TGTGCCAGCAGTCTATACAGGGGGCTAAATGAGCAGTTCTTC
CDR3 length: 14
V gene: TRBV27
J gene: TRBJ2-1
clone size: .
D gene: TRBD1

CDR3 protein: CASSLRTSAADTQYF
CDR3 DNA: TGTGCCAGCAGCCTTCGGACTAGCGCGGCAGATACGCAGTATTTT
CDR3 length: 15
V gene: TRBV7-6
J gene: TRBJ2-3
clone size: .
D gene: TRBD2

CDR3 protein: CASSLSGRVNTEAFF
CDR3 DNA: TGTGCCAGCAGTTTATCCGGACGGGTGAACACTGAAGCTTTCTTT
CDR3 length: 15
V gene: TRBV5-4
J gene: TRBJ1-1
clone size: .
D gene: .

CDR3 protein: CASSDQLTSTDTQYF
CDR3 DNA: TGTGCCAGCAGTGATCAGCTAACCAGCACAGATACGCAGTATTTT
CDR3 length: 15
V gene: TRBV25-1
J gene: TRBJ2-3
clone size: .
D gene: .

CDR3 protein: CASSFPLGRTNTGELFF
CDR3 DNA: TGTGCCAGCAGTTTCCCCCTAGGGCGGACGAACACCGGGGAGCTGTTTTTT
CDR3 length: 17
V gene: TRBV28
J gene: TRBJ2-2
clone size: few
D gene: .

CDR3 protein: CASSGGQVNTGELFF
CDR3 DNA: TGTGCCAGCAGTGGGGGACAGGTGAACACCGGGGAGCTGTTTTTT
CDR3 length: 15
V gene: TRBV9
J gene: TRBJ2-2
clone size: .
D gene: TRBD1

CDR3 protein: CASSLRTGGGLF
CDR3 DNA: TGTGCCAGCAGCTTGAGGACAGGGGGTGGACTCTTC
CDR3 length: 12
V gene: TRBV6-6
J gene: TRBJ1-2
clone size: .
D gene: TRBD1

CDR3 protein: CASSIIMGRGNQPQHF
CDR3 DNA: TGTGCCAGTAGTATAATTATGGGCAGGGGCAATCAGCCCCAGCATTTT
CDR3 length: 16
V gene: TRBV19
J gene: TRBJ1-5
clone size: .
D gene: .

CDR3 protein: CASRPGVAGGPSYNEQFF
CDR3 DNA: TGTGCCAGCAGACCCGGGGTAGCGGGAGGGCCTTCCTACAATGAGCAGTTCTTC
CDR3 length: 18
V gene: TRBV2
J gene: TRBJ2-1
clone size: .
D gene: TRBD2

CDR3 protein: CASSIRDRGTNEQFF
CDR3 DNA: TGTGCCAGCTCAATCCGGGACAGGGGGACCAATGAGCAGTTCTTC
CDR3 length: 15
V gene: TRBV27
J gene: TRBJ2-1
clone size: .
D gene: TRBD1

CDR3 protein: CSVEVNTEAFF
CDR3 DNA: TGCAGCGTCGAGGTGAACACTGAAGCTTTCTTT
CDR3 length: 11
V gene: TRBV29-1
J gene: TRBJ1-1
clone size: .
D gene: .

CDR3 protein: CASTETGQRPVYNEQFF
CDR3 DNA: TGTGCCAGCACCGAAACGGGACAGCGTCCGGTCTACAATGAGCAGTTCTTC
CDR3 length: 17
V gene: TRBV7-8
J gene: TRBJ2-1
clone size: .
D gene: TRBD1

CDR3 protein: CASSAYRGRSEQYF
CDR3 DNA: TGTGCCAGCAGTGCATACAGGGGGCGAAGCGAGCAGTACTTC
CDR3 length: 14
V gene: TRBV6-1
J gene: TRBJ2-7
clone size: .
D gene: TRBD1

CDR3 protein: CASSLVLGQGNEKLFF
CDR3 DNA: TGTGCCAGCAGCTTAGTCTTGGGACAAGGGAATGAAAAGCTGTTTTTT
CDR3 length: 16
V gene: TRBV7-2
J gene: TRBJ1-4
clone size: .
D gene: .

CDR3 protein: CASSLGGTGRTYEQYF
CDR3 DNA: TGTGCCAGCAGCCTAGGGGGGACAGGGAGGACCTACGAGCAGTACTTC
CDR3 length: 16
V gene: TRBV7-8
J gene: TRBJ2-7
clone size: .
D gene: TRBD1

CDR3 protein: CASSLRGFKEKLFF
CDR3 DNA: TGTGCCAGCAGCCTCAGGGGTTTTAAGGAAAAACTGTTTTTT
CDR3 length: 14
V gene: TRBV28
J gene: TRBJ1-4
clone size: .
D gene: .

CDR3 protein: CASSLRGQTGELFF
CDR3 DNA: TGTGCCAGTAGTCTCCGGGGTCAAACCGGGGAGCTGTTTTTT
CDR3 length: 14
V gene: TRBV19
J gene: TRBJ2-2
clone size: .
D gene: .

CDR3 protein: CASSLSAPYEQYF
CDR3 DNA: TGTGCCAGCAGTTTATCAGCCCCCTACGAGCAGTACTTC
CDR3 length: 13
V gene: TRBV6-1
J gene: TRBJ2-7
clone size: once
D gene: .

CDR3 protein: CASSLAGTGIPTGGELFF
CDR3 DNA: TGCGCCAGCAGCTTGGCCGGGACAGGGATTCCAACGGGCGGGGAGCTGTTTTTT
CDR3 length: 18
V gene: TRBV5-1
J gene: TRBJ2-2
clone size: .
D gene: TRBD1

CDR3 protein: CASSPTSTGLRNTEAFF
CDR3 DNA: TGTGCCAGTAGTCCCACAAGTACAGGCCTACGGAACACTGAAGCTTTCTTT
CDR3 length: 17
V gene: TRBV19
J gene: TRBJ1-1
clone size: .
D gene: .

CDR3 protein: CASSLRAELETQYF
CDR3 DNA: TGTGCCAGCAGCTTGCGGGCAGAACTGGAGACCCAGTACTTC
CDR3 length: 14
V gene: TRBV5-8
J gene: TRBJ2-5
clone size: .
D gene: .

CDR3 protein: CASSQEREPHNEQFF
CDR3 DNA: TGCGCCAGCAGCCAAGAGCGGGAGCCCCACAATGAGCAGTTCTTC
CDR3 length: 15
V gene: TRBV4-3
J gene: TRBJ2-1
clone size: .
D gene: TRBD2

CDR3 protein: CASSLATGYTGELFF
CDR3 DNA: TGTGCCAGCAGTCTCGCGACAGGTTACACCGGGGAGCTGTTTTTT
CDR3 length: 15
V gene: TRBV28
J gene: TRBJ2-2
clone size: .
D gene: .

CDR3 protein: CASSYGPYNEQFF
CDR3 DNA: TGTGCCAGCAGTTACGGACCATACAATGAGCAGTTCTTC
CDR3 length: 13
V gene: TRBV27
J gene: TRBJ2-1
clone size: .
D gene: .

CDR3 protein: CTSSRNTSGDTGELFF
CDR3 DNA: TGCACCAGCAGCCGGAACACTAGCGGGGACACCGGGGAGCTGTTTTTT
CDR3 length: 16
V gene: TRBV1
J gene: TRBJ2-2
clone size: .
D gene: .

CDR3 protein: CASSQVDLMNTEAFF
CDR3 DNA: TGCGCCAGCAGCCAGGTGGACCTAATGAACACTGAAGCTTTCTTT
CDR3 length: 15
V gene: TRBV4-1
J gene: TRBJ1-1
clone size: .
D gene: .

CDR3 protein: CAWRRGSASNTGELFF
CDR3 DNA: TGTGCCTGGAGAAGAGGTTCCGCATCGAACACCGGGGAGCTGTTTTTT
CDR3 length: 16
V gene: TRBV30
J gene: TRBJ2-2
clone size: .
D gene: .

CDR3 protein: CTSSVDMQQGLIDEQYF
CDR3 DNA: TGTACCAGCAGCGTAGACATGCAACAGGGGTTAATCGACGAGCAGTACTTC
CDR3 length: 17
V gene: TRBV9
J gene: TRBJ2-7
clone size: .
D gene: TRBD1

CDR3 protein: CASSLGRDTQYF
CDR3 DNA: TGTGCCAGCAGCTTGGGTCGAGATACGCAGTATTTT
CDR3 length: 12
V gene: TRBV5-6
J gene: TRBJ2-3
clone size: .
D gene: .

CDR3 protein: CASSNKGLSGTEAFF
CDR3 DNA: TGTGCCAGCAGCAATAAGGGACTTTCGGGGACTGAAGCTTTCTTT
CDR3 length: 15
V gene: TRBV6-6
J gene: TRBJ1-1
clone size: .
D gene: .

CDR3 protein: CASSLARATGDEQFF
CDR3 DNA: TGCGCCAGCAGCTTGGCTCGTGCGACCGGGGATGAGCAGTTCTTC
CDR3 length: 15
V gene: TRBV5-1
J gene: TRBJ2-1
clone size: few
D gene: .

CDR3 protein: CASSSSDSHARGYTF
CDR3 DNA: TGTGCCAGCAGCTCTTCGGACTCCCACGCGAGGGGCTACACCTTC
CDR3 length: 15
V gene: TRBV7-8
J gene: TRBJ1-2
clone size: .
D gene: .

CDR3 protein: CASSRFRGNGYTF
CDR3 DNA: TGTGCCAGCAGCCGATTCAGGGGAAATGGCTACACCTTC
CDR3 length: 13
V gene: TRBV11-3
J gene: TRBJ1-2
clone size: .
D gene: .

CDR3 protein: CASSQDLMTPKLFF
CDR3 DNA: TGCGCCAGCAGCCAAGATCTAATGACCCCGAAACTGTTTTTT
CDR3 length: 14
V gene: TRBV4-1
J gene: TRBJ1-4
clone size: .
D gene: .

CDR3 protein: CASSIRRLAVITDTQYF
CDR3 DNA: TGTGCCAGTAGTATAAGGCGACTAGCGGTCATCACAGATACGCAGTATTTT
CDR3 length: 17
V gene: TRBV19
J gene: TRBJ2-3
clone size: .
D gene: TRBD2

CDR3 protein: CASSPKEGSTEAFF
CDR3 DNA: TGTGCCAGCTCACCAAAGGAAGGGTCAACTGAAGCTTTCTTT
CDR3 length: 14
V gene: TRBV18
J gene: TRBJ1-1
clone size: .
D gene: .

CDR3 protein: CASSASGRDTDTQYF
CDR3 DNA: TGCGCCAGCAGCGCGAGCGGGAGGGACACAGATACGCAGTATTTT
CDR3 length: 15
V gene: TRBV5-1
J gene: TRBJ2-3
clone size: .
D gene: TRBD2

CDR3 protein: CASSPPGTDYNEQFF
CDR3 DNA: TGTGCCAGCAGCCCACCCGGGACAGACTACAATGAGCAGTTCTTC
CDR3 length: 15
V gene: TRBV2
J gene: TRBJ2-1
clone size: .
D gene: TRBD1

CDR3 protein: CASSSGGGWAASEQYF
CDR3 DNA: TGTGCCAGCAGCTCCGGCGGGGGATGGGCCGCCTCCGAGCAGTACTTC
CDR3 length: 16
V gene: TRBV7-6
J gene: TRBJ2-7
clone size: .
D gene: TRBD2

CDR3 protein: CASSFPGSPRGGILSEQYF
CDR3 DNA: TGTGCCAGCAGCTTCCCAGGCTCCCCTCGGGGCGGGATCTTGTCCGAGCAGTACTTC
CDR3 length: 19
V gene: TRBV7-9
J gene: TRBJ2-7
clone size: .
D gene: .

CDR3 protein: CASSSIAGSSYEQYF
CDR3 DNA: TGTGCCAGCAGCTCCATTGCTGGGAGCTCCTACGAGCAGTACTTC
CDR3 length: 15
V gene: TRBV7-6
J gene: TRBJ2-7
clone size: .
D gene: .

CDR3 protein: CASSARDGNEKLFF
CDR3 DNA: TGTGCCAGCAGTGCGAGGGACGGGAATGAAAAACTGTTTTTT
CDR3 length: 14
V gene: TRBV27
J gene: TRBJ1-4
clone size: .
D gene: .

CDR3 protein: CASRDRGDLMNTEAFF
CDR3 DNA: TGTGCCAGCAGGGACAGGGGCGACCTAATGAACACTGAAGCTTTCTTT
CDR3 length: 16
V gene: TRBV27
J gene: TRBJ1-1
clone size: .
D gene: TRBD1